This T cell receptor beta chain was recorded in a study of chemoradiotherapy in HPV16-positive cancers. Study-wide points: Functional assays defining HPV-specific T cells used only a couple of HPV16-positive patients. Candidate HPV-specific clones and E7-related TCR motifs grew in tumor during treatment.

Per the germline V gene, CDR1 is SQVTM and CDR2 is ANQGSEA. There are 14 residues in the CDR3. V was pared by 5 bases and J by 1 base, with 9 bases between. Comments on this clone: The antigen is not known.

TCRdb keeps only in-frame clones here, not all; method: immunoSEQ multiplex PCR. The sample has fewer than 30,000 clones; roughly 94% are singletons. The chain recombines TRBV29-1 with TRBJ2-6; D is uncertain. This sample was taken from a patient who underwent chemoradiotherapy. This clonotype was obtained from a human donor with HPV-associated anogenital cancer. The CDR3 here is CSVPQISGANVLTF. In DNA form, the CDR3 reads TGCAGCGTTCCCCAAATATCTGGGGCCAACGTCCTGACTTTC.